This T cell receptor (beta chain) was recorded in a study of response to subunit inactivated influenza vaccine. General observations from the study: Each seasonal influenza vaccination, the authors suggested, recruits few new T cells.

TCRdb re-analysed the RT-PCR reads in MiXCR, keeping a single row per CDR3 protein. Altogether over 400,000 distinct CDR3 sequences are present, roughly 9.7% being singletons, with the ten largest covering approximately 12%. A note on this clonotype: Its antigen is unknown.

V was clipped by 8 bases and J by 0 bases; unmatched bases: 7. The CDR3 has 15 amino acids. Germline loops: CDR1 MNHEY, CDR2 SMNVEV (reference sequence). This specimen was PBMCs from blood, taken 40 to 50 days after vaccination. The TCR comes from a man aged 50 or older who received an inactivated influenza vaccine. This chain links TRBV27 with TRBJ2-1, with 7 bases matching TRBD2. The CDR3 DNA sequence: TGTGCCAGCGCCCGGGACTACCTCTCCTACAATGAGCAGTTCTTC. The encoded protein is CASARDYLSYNEQFF.